These T cell receptor beta chains were read from a single sample in a study of beta chain features in type 1 diabetes. Clones were read by immunoSEQ multiplex PCR, and TCRdb kept only the in-frame ones, dropping some. This sample has 310,000 or so clones, with 15% found just once. The sequenced sample consisted of naive CD4+ T cells from blood. The receptor source for this set is a man younger than 30 with type 1 diabetes. The CDR3 runs from the conserved cysteine through the conserved F or W. The order of the fields is clone size, V gene, D gene, J gene, CDR3 protein, CDR3 DNA. D genes are given only for firm matches. Not all rows give a size; the values are once, few, many and, for expanded clones, a class.

clone_size: few
v_call: TRBV18
d_call: .
j_call: TRBJ1-5
cdr3_aa: CASSPNRDSNQPQHF
cdr3_nt: TGTGCCAGCTCACCGAACAGGGATAGCAATCAGCCCCAGCATTTT

clone_size: .
v_call: TRBV28
d_call: .
j_call: TRBJ2-7
cdr3_aa: CASSEFSGKRYEQYF
cdr3_nt: TGTGCCAGCAGCGAATTTAGCGGAAAACGCTACGAGCAGTACTTC

clone_size: .
v_call: TRBV7-9
d_call: TRBD2
j_call: TRBJ2-3
cdr3_aa: CASSLWTSGTDTQYF
cdr3_nt: TGTGCCAGCAGCTTATGGACTAGTGGGACAGATACGCAGTATTTT

clone_size: .
v_call: TRBV5-6
d_call: .
j_call: TRBJ2-3
cdr3_aa: CASSFARDTQYF
cdr3_nt: TGTGCCAGCAGCTTTGCCCGGGATACGCAGTATTTT

clone_size: few
v_call: TRBV7-9
d_call: .
j_call: TRBJ2-3
cdr3_aa: CASSLVPSRSTDTQYF
cdr3_nt: TGTGCCAGCAGCTTAGTCCCTAGCAGGAGCACAGATACGCAGTATTTT

clone_size: few
v_call: TRBV25-1
d_call: .
j_call: TRBJ2-7
cdr3_aa: CASSEGGQGYSYEQYF
cdr3_nt: TGTGCCAGCAGTGAGGGGGGGCAGGGATACTCCTACGAGCAGTACTTC

clone_size: .
v_call: TRBV6-1
d_call: .
j_call: TRBJ2-7
cdr3_aa: CASSGVYEQYF
cdr3_nt: TGTGCCAGCAGTGGAGTCTACGAGCAGTACTTC

clone_size: .
v_call: TRBV6-5
d_call: .
j_call: TRBJ1-4
cdr3_aa: CASSYLGANEKLFF
cdr3_nt: TGTGCCAGCAGTTACTTGGGGGCAAATGAAAAACTGTTTTTT

clone_size: .
v_call: TRBV4-2
d_call: TRBD2
j_call: TRBJ2-1
cdr3_aa: CASSQASGRQQTEQFF
cdr3_nt: TGTGCCAGCAGCCAAGCTAGCGGGCGACAACAAACCGAGCAGTTCTTC

clone_size: few
v_call: TRBV18
d_call: .
j_call: TRBJ1-1
cdr3_aa: CASSRQPNTEAFF
cdr3_nt: TGTGCCAGCTCAAGACAGCCGAACACTGAAGCTTTCTTT

clone_size: .
v_call: TRBV5-4
d_call: TRBD2
j_call: TRBJ2-3
cdr3_aa: CASSSGSASSTDTQYF
cdr3_nt: TGTGCCAGCAGCAGCGGGAGCGCCTCTAGCACAGATACGCAGTATTTT

clone_size: few
v_call: TRBV5-1
d_call: .
j_call: TRBJ2-5
cdr3_aa: CASSFQDSQETQYF
cdr3_nt: TGCGCCAGCAGCTTTCAGGACAGCCAAGAGACCCAGTACTTC

clone_size: .
v_call: TRBV2
d_call: TRBD2
j_call: TRBJ2-5
cdr3_aa: CASSEGGSGNLQETQYF
cdr3_nt: TGTGCCAGCAGTGAAGGGGGTAGCGGGAATTTACAAGAGACCCAGTACTTC

clone_size: few
v_call: TRBV5-4
d_call: TRBD2
j_call: TRBJ2-5
cdr3_aa: CASSSGGKETQYF
cdr3_nt: TGTGCGAGCTCGAGCGGGGGTAAAGAGACCCAGTACTTC

clone_size: .
v_call: TRBV19
d_call: .
j_call: TRBJ1-5
cdr3_aa: CASGGSNQPQHF
cdr3_nt: TGTGCCAGCGGAGGAAGCAATCAGCCCCAGCATTTT

clone_size: .
v_call: TRBV28
d_call: .
j_call: TRBJ2-7
cdr3_aa: CASSLQGNGEQYF
cdr3_nt: TGTGCCAGCAGTCTCCAGGGCAACGGCGAGCAGTACTTC

clone_size: few
v_call: TRBV13
d_call: TRBD1
j_call: TRBJ2-7
cdr3_aa: CASSYPTGAYEQYF
cdr3_nt: TGTGCCAGCAGCTACCCGACAGGGGCCTACGAGCAGTACTTC

clone_size: few
v_call: TRBV5-6
d_call: .
j_call: TRBJ2-5
cdr3_aa: CASSLVGQTGTQYF
cdr3_nt: TGTGCCAGCAGCTTGGTAGGACAGACAGGGACCCAGTACTTC

clone_size: few
v_call: TRBV27
d_call: TRBD2
j_call: TRBJ2-3
cdr3_aa: CASSILGGDTQYF
cdr3_nt: TGTGCCAGCAGTATCCTGGGGGGGGATACGCAGTATTTT

clone_size: few
v_call: TRBV27
d_call: .
j_call: TRBJ2-5
cdr3_aa: CASSTRGWGLQETQYF
cdr3_nt: TGTGCCAGCAGTACGCGGGGTTGGGGCCTTCAAGAGACCCAGTACTTC

clone_size: few
v_call: TRBV5-4
d_call: .
j_call: TRBJ1-1
cdr3_aa: CASSPPTGTLYTEAFF
cdr3_nt: TGTGCCAGCAGCCCCCCTACGGGGACACTTTACACTGAAGCTTTCTTT

clone_size: .
v_call: TRBV6-5
d_call: .
j_call: TRBJ2-7
cdr3_aa: CASSYSSGLYEQYF
cdr3_nt: TGTGCCAGCAGTTACTCGTCAGGGCTATACGAGCAGTACTTC

clone_size: .
v_call: TRBV14
d_call: .
j_call: TRBJ2-3
cdr3_aa: CASSQGWDTRTDTQYF
cdr3_nt: TGTGCCAGCAGCCAAGGGTGGGACACTCGCACAGATACGCAGTATTTT

clone_size: .
v_call: TRBV7-9
d_call: TRBD2
j_call: TRBJ2-3
cdr3_aa: CASSSQWLAGTDTQYF
cdr3_nt: TGTGCCAGCAGCTCACAATGGCTAGCGGGAACAGATACGCAGTATTTT

clone_size: few
v_call: TRBV4-3
d_call: TRBD1
j_call: TRBJ1-6
cdr3_aa: CASSQQGQDNSPLHF
cdr3_nt: TGCGCCAGCAGCCAACAGGGACAGGATAATTCACCCCTCCACTTT

clone_size: .
v_call: TRBV21-1
d_call: .
j_call: TRBJ2-7
cdr3_aa: CASTPTQGGSNYEQYF
cdr3_nt: TGTGCCAGCACCCCCACCCAAGGGGGCAGTAACTACGAGCAGTACTTC

clone_size: .
v_call: TRBV23-1
d_call: TRBD1
j_call: TRBJ2-7
cdr3_aa: CASSQTPETGAREQYF
cdr3_nt: TGCGCCAGCAGTCAAACCCCAGAGACAGGGGCTCGCGAGCAGTACTTC

clone_size: few
v_call: TRBV7-2
d_call: TRBD1
j_call: TRBJ1-1
cdr3_aa: CASSPGQGRNTEAFF
cdr3_nt: TGTGCCAGCAGCCCAGGACAGGGCAGGAACACTGAAGCTTTCTTT

clone_size: .
v_call: TRBV27
d_call: .
j_call: TRBJ1-2
cdr3_aa: CASSPRQDTYGYTF
cdr3_nt: TGTGCCAGCAGTCCCCGACAGGACACCTATGGCTACACCTTC

clone_size: .
v_call: TRBV11-2
d_call: TRBD2
j_call: TRBJ2-3
cdr3_aa: CASSLVIAGLGTDTQYF
cdr3_nt: TGTGCCAGCAGCTTAGTAATAGCGGGGTTGGGCACAGATACGCAGTATTTT

clone_size: .
v_call: TRBV19
d_call: .
j_call: TRBJ1-1
cdr3_aa: CASSITALMNTEAFF
cdr3_nt: TGTGCCAGTAGTATAACAGCCTTAATGAACACTGAAGCTTTCTTT

clone_size: .
v_call: TRBV5-4
d_call: .
j_call: TRBJ2-1
cdr3_aa: CASSLRLANNEQFF
cdr3_nt: TGTGCCAGCAGCTTGCGCCTAGCAAACAATGAGCAGTTCTTC

clone_size: few
v_call: TRBV2
d_call: .
j_call: TRBJ1-6
cdr3_aa: CASSGRSRNSPLHF
cdr3_nt: TGTGCCAGCAGTGGCCGGAGCCGTAATTCACCCCTCCACTTT

clone_size: .
v_call: TRBV2
d_call: .
j_call: TRBJ2-3
cdr3_aa: CASSDLTRRTDTQYF
cdr3_nt: TGTGCCAGCAGTGATTTGACTAGACGCACAGATACGCAGTATTTT

clone_size: few
v_call: TRBV4-2
d_call: TRBD2
j_call: TRBJ2-3
cdr3_aa: CASSRNPSAGEADTQYF
cdr3_nt: TGTGCCAGCAGCCGAAACCCCTCCGCGGGAGAGGCAGATACGCAGTATTTT

clone_size: few
v_call: TRBV27
d_call: TRBD1
j_call: TRBJ2-2
cdr3_aa: CASRDRPGQGSTGELFF
cdr3_nt: TGTGCCAGCAGGGATAGACCGGGACAGGGGTCGACCGGGGAGCTGTTTTTT

clone_size: .
v_call: TRBV30
d_call: .
j_call: TRBJ1-1
cdr3_aa: CACREGRRTVGAFF
cdr3_nt: TGTGCCTGCCGGGAGGGGCGACGCACGGTGGGTGCTTTCTTT